This entry lists 30 T cell receptor beta chains sequenced from one sample in a study of PD-1 blockade in classical Hodgkin lymphoma. Patients all relapsed after autologous stem cell transplantation, and there was variation in brentuximab vedotin exposure. Profiled with immunoSEQ multiplex PCR; TCRdb holds only in-frame clones, not every one. This table holds 10,000 to 15,000 clones, around 80% found once. The specimen was peripheral blood mononuclear cells (PBMCs), collected at baseline. The receptors here all came from a human donor with classical Hodgkin lymphoma.

This clone was recorded a few times. V and J are TRBV6-5 and TRBJ1-4; 7 bases are a match to TRBD1. Germline V lookup: CDR1 MNHEY, CDR2 SVGAGI. The trim removed 8 bases at V and 10 bases at J, leaving 4 bases unmatched. This CDR3 is built from 11 residues. For the CDR3, the DNA is TGTGCCAGCCAAGCAGGGGGAAAACTGTTTTTT. Its translation is CASQAGGKLFF.

This clone came up once. The chain uses TRBV19 and TRBJ1-3; no definite D call. The V gene lost 11 bases and the J gene lost 1 base, with 6 bases spanning the gap. Germline V gene data show CDR1 as LNHDA and CDR2 as SQIVND (reference sequence). The CDR3 sequence is 11 residues long. The CDR3 DNA reads TGTGCCTCTCAGTCTGGAAACACCATATATTTT. This codes for CASQSGNTIYF. The whole variable domain, remainder taken from reference TRBV19 and TRBJ1-3, is DGGITQSPKYLFRKEGQNVTLSCEQNLNHDAMYWYRQDPGQGLRLIYYSQIVNDFQKGDIAEGYSVSREKKESFPLTVTSAQKNPTAFYLCASQSGNTIYFGEGSWLTVV.

This rearrangement joins TRBV27 to TRBJ1-5; 8 bases map to TRBD1. With 6 bases clipped from V and 6 bases from J, the junction kept 10 bases outside the gene matches. The CDR3 spans 15 residues. Per germline, CDR1 MNHEY and CDR2 SMNVEV (reference sequence). The CDR3 bases are TGTGCCAGCAGGGCCGGGACAGGCTCGACTCAGCCCCAGCATTTT. Encoded protein: CASRAGTGSTQPQHF.

The CDR3 loop reads CASSQQPGLATYEQYF. CDR3 DNA sequence: TGCGCCAGCAGCCAACAACCGGGACTAGCGACCTACGAGCAGTACTTC. The rearrangement links TRBV4-1 to TRBJ2-5; 10 bases match TRBD2. The J call may be in error: the DNA end matches TRBJ2-7 better. Germline CDR1 MGHRA, CDR2 YSYEKL. CDR3 length equals 16 residues.

V usage is TRBV10-3 and J usage is TRBJ1-1, with D hard to call. Germline assignment: CDR1 ENHRY and CDR2 SYGVKD. Trimming stripped 5 bases from V and 4 bases from J, with 14 bases between. The length of the CDR3 is 14 residues. The CDR3 is CAISFEGMGTEAFF. The CDR3 bases are TGTGCCATCAGTTTCGAAGGGATGGGCACTGAAGCTTTCTTT.

The rearrangement uses TRBV6-6 and TRBJ2-7; 13 nucleotides line up with TRBD2. The germline CDR1 and CDR2 sequences are MNHNY and SVGAGI (reference sequence). The length of the CDR3 is 15 residues. Trimming cost V 7 bases and J 1 base; bases outside gene matches: 4. For the CDR3, the DNA is TGTGCCAGCACCCCGACTAGCGGGAGGTCCTACGAGCAGTACTTC. As protein: CASTPTSGRSYEQYF.

Remarks on this clone: The junction differs from germline at one of its ends, possibly a read error. This chain joins TRBV6-1 and TRBJ2-3; 9 bases align to TRBD1. Germline V gene sequence: CDR1 MNHNS, CDR2 SASEGT. This CDR3 is built from 11 residues. CDR3 DNA sequence: TGTGCCAGCAGTGAAGTGGGGACAGGGCATTTT. Its protein is CASSEVGTGHF.

The chain recombines TRBV19 with TRBJ2-1; 10 bases are shared with TRBD2. Per germline, CDR1 LNHDA and CDR2 SQIVND (reference sequence). The CDR3 contains 15 residues. The ends lost 1 base at V and 4 bases at J; junction bases unmatched: 1. The CDR3, as DNA: TGTGCCAGTAGTATAGGGACTAGCGGTTACAATGAGCAGTTCTTC. Protein sequence: CASSIGTSGYNEQFF. Looking up the rest from reference TRBV19 and TRBJ2-1 gives the full variable domain: DGGITQSPKYLFRKEGQNVTLSCEQNLNHDAMYWYRQDPGQGLRLIYYSQIVNDFQKGDIAEGYSVSREKKESFPLTVTSAQKNPTAFYLCASSIGTSGYNEQFFGPGTRLTVL.

CDR3 sequence (DNA): TGTGCCAGCAGCAAAGTGCGTGGGACTAGAGAGAGATGGCACCAAGAGACCCAGTACTTC. Its translation is CASSKVRGTRERWHQETQYF. The chain employs TRBV21-1 and TRBJ2-5; the table assigns TRBD2, which was not confirmed against the DNA. TRBV21-1 is noted as a pseudogene. The CDR3 loop spans 20 amino acids.

The gene calls are TRBV19 and TRBJ2-1, with D unresolved. Germline V CDR1 and CDR2: LNHDA, SQIVND (reference sequence). This CDR3 has 13 residues. V was pared by 6 bases and J by 10 bases, with 16 bases between. This CDR3 is CASRANTYAEQFF. The CDR3 region has the DNA TGTGCCAGTAGGGCGAACACATATGCCGAGCAGTTCTTC. Full variable domain (missing parts from reference TRBV19 and TRBJ2-1): DGGITQSPKYLFRKEGQNVTLSCEQNLNHDAMYWYRQDPGQGLRLIYYSQIVNDFQKGDIAEGYSVSREKKESFPLTVTSAQKNPTAFYLCASRANTYAEQFFGPGTRLTVL.

This clone has a single count. The genes are TRBV28 and TRBJ2-4, with 9 bases that match TRBD1. V was pared by 5 bases and J by 1 base, with 12 bases of the junction left unmatched. Germline CDR1 MDHEN, CDR2 SYDVKM. CDR3 length: 18 residues. The CDR3 region is CASSAPGTGIRAKNIQYF. In DNA form, the CDR3 reads TGTGCCAGCAGTGCCCCCGGGACAGGGATTCGGGCCAAAAACATTCAGTACTTC.

This clone was seen only a few times. The V call is TRBV6-6, the J call TRBJ1-5; D is possibly TRBD1 (5 bases). The CDR3 extends over 14 amino acids. Trimming shortened V by 5 bases and J by 0 bases, and 8 bases separated the two germline ends. Per the germline V gene, CDR1 is MNHNY and CDR2 is SVGAGI (reference sequence). The CDR3 spells CASSTGTSNQPQHF. Here the CDR3 DNA reads TGTGCCAGCAGTACCGGGACTAGCAATCAGCCCCAGCATTTT.

This clone occurred a few times. The J gene is TRBJ2-2, the V gene TRBV6-1; D not resolved. The V end lost 5 bases, the J end lost 7 bases, and 11 bases lay between the germline ends. This CDR3 has 13 amino acids. CDR1 MNHNS and CDR2 SASEGT come from the germline V gene. The CDR3 spells CASSLDLGGELFF. In DNA form, the CDR3 reads TGTGCCAGCAGTTTAGACCTCGGCGGGGAGCTGTTTTTT.

This CDR3 is CASSLAVGSNQPQHF. The CDR3 coding sequence is TGTGCCAGCAGCTTGGCCGTCGGAAGCAATCAGCCCCAGCATTTT. This chain connects TRBV5-5 to TRBJ1-5; D is unclear. Germline-derived CDR1 and CDR2 are SGHKS and YYEKEE (reference sequence). Trimming cost V 0 bases and J 1 base, with 8 bases left between them. The CDR3 spans 15 residues.

The V call is TRBV27, the J call TRBJ2-2, with D unresolved. Looked up from germline, CDR1 is MNHEY and CDR2 is SMNVEV (reference sequence). Trimming stripped 4 bases from V and 3 bases from J, with 12 bases between. The CDR3 consists of 15 residues. The CDR3 sequence is CASSSILRDTGELFF. CDR3 bases: TGTGCCAGCAGTTCCATCCTCCGGGACACCGGGGAGCTGTTTTTT.

The rearrangement joins TRBV19 to TRBJ1-2; D is uncertain. Germline loops: CDR1 LNHDA, CDR2 SQIVND (reference sequence). V gave up 10 bases and J gave up 4 bases, with 16 bases separating them. This CDR3 spans 13 amino acids. CDR3 in DNA: TGTGCCACCGCGTCGGGATATGGCTATGGCTACACCTTC. This codes for CATASGYGYGYTF.

The chain combines TRBV9 with TRBJ1-1, with D hard to call. Germline CDR1 SGDLS, CDR2 YYNGEE. Deletions cut 0 bases from V and 1 base from J, with 10 bases between. The CDR3 totals 15 residues. CDR3 DNA: TGTGCCAGCAGCGTAGGGGTGGGTCAGAACACTGAAGCTTTCTTT. This sequence encodes CASSVGVGQNTEAFF. The variable domain in full, with the rest retrieved from reference TRBV9 and TRBJ1-1, is DSGVTQTPKHLITATGQRVTLRCSPRSGDLSVYWYQQSLDQGLQFLIQYYNGEERAKGNILERFSAQQFPDLHSELNLSSLELGDSALYFCASSVGVGQNTEAFFGQGTRLTVV.

This rearrangement joins TRBV6-5 to TRBJ1-4; possible D gene TRBD1, 5 bases. The CDR3 runs to 15 residues. The V and J ends lost 0 bases and 13 bases respectively, with 18 bases between them. Germline loops: CDR1 MNHEY, CDR2 SVGAGI. CDR3 loop: CASSYSASQTVLLFF. DNA of the CDR3: TGTGCCAGCAGTTACTCGGCGTCTCAGACAGTCCTACTGTTTTTT.

This clone occurred a few times. The rearrangement links TRBV5-4 to TRBJ2-3; TRBD2 aligns across 9 bases. The CDR3 spans 20 residues. J gave up 4 bases and V 3 bases, and 21 bases lay outside the gene matches. The germline CDR1 and CDR2 sequences are SGHNT and YYREEE (reference sequence). The CDR3 region is CASSSRGVAGARGPPDTQYF. For the CDR3, the DNA is TGTGCCAGCAGCTCCCGAGGGGTAGCGGGAGCTCGGGGCCCACCAGATACGCAGTATTTT.

This rearrangement joins TRBV19 to TRBJ1-1; D gene unclear. CDR3 length: 13 residues. V dropped 5 bases and J dropped 3 bases, with 10 bases sitting between them. The germline gives CDR1 LNHDA, CDR2 SQIVND (reference sequence). CDR3 nucleotides: TGTGCCAGTAGTCTTAAGCGAGACACTGAAGCTTTCTTT. This gives the protein CASSLKRDTEAFF.

The chain is built from TRBV28 and TRBJ2-3; 8 nucleotides align to TRBD2. V gave up 3 bases and J gave up 3 bases; unmatched junction bases: 5. CDR1 is MDHEN and CDR2 is SYDVKM in the germline V gene. This CDR3 is built from 15 residues. CDR3 in DNA: TGTGCCAGCAGTTTTCTGGTAGCGGGAACAGATACGCAGTATTTT. It is translated as CASSFLVAGTDTQYF. Based on the CDR3 plus reference TRBV28 and TRBJ2-3, the full variable domain is DVKVTQSSRYLVKRTGEKVFLECVQDMDHENMFWYRQDPGLGLRLIYFSYDVKMKEKGDIPEGYSVSREKKERFSLILESASTNQTSMYLCASSFLVAGTDTQYFGPGTRLTVL.

The V call is TRBV28, the J call TRBJ2-1; 7 nucleotides match TRBD1. Germline CDR1 MDHEN, CDR2 SYDVKM. The CDR3 contains 15 residues. The J segment lost 0 bases and the V segment lost 5 bases, leaving 4 bases of the junction unmatched. Here the CDR3 reads CASSQGGISYNEQFF. CDR3 coding DNA: TGTGCCAGCAGTCAAGGGGGCATCTCCTACAATGAGCAGTTCTTC.

V and J are TRBV7-9 and TRBJ2-1; no firm D call. CDR1 and CDR2 (germline): SEHNR, FQNEAQ (reference sequence). CDR3 size: 16 residues. Trimming removed 1 base from V and 6 bases from J, with 16 bases in between. This chain's CDR3 is CASSLVWGLGFNEQFF. The CDR3 coding sequence is TGTGCCAGCAGCTTAGTCTGGGGTCTAGGGTTCAATGAGCAGTTCTTC.

This clone was observed a few times. The chain couples TRBV18 to TRBJ2-5; 9 positions match TRBD1. CDR3 length: 15 residues. The germline V gene has CDR1 KGHSH and CDR2 LQKENI. With V trimmed by 4 bases and J by 4 bases, 7 bases remained unmatched. DNA for the CDR3: TGTGCCAGCTCACTAAGGACAGGGGTTGTAGAGACCCAGTACTTC. It is translated as CASSLRTGVVETQYF.

V gene TRBV5-1 combines with J gene TRBJ2-6, with 13 positions matching TRBD2. V lost 6 bases and J lost 4; bases outside the gene matches: 7. The CDR3 consists of 17 residues. The germline V gene has CDR1 SGHRS and CDR2 YFSETQ. The CDR3 loop is CASKGLAGESGANVLTF. The CDR3 DNA reads as TGCGCCAGCAAAGGACTAGCGGGAGAGTCGGGGGCCAACGTCCTGACTTTC.

This sequence joins TRBV5-1 and TRBJ2-7; a weak D match, TRBD1 (5 bases). The germline gives CDR1 SGHRS, CDR2 YFSETQ. The CDR3 totals 12 residues. Trimming removed 7 bases at V and 4 bases at J, with 12 bases between. CDR3 residues: CASGDSVYEQYF. CDR3 sequence (DNA): TGCGCCAGCGGAGACAGCGTGTACGAGCAGTACTTC.

The gene calls are TRBV5-4 and TRBJ2-1; the match to TRBD2 covers 16 bases. Germline assignment: CDR1 SGHNT and CDR2 YYREEE (reference sequence). This CDR3 region has 15 residues. V trimming: 4 bases; J trimming: 9 bases; junction bases outside the gene matches: 4. CDR3 coding DNA: TGTGCCAGCAGCCCGGGACTAGCGGGAGGGGGTGAGCAGTTCTTC. Protein sequence: CASSPGLAGGGEQFF.

This clone was observed a single time. The chain combines TRBV11-2 with TRBJ2-7, with 13 bases lining up with TRBD2. CDR1 and CDR2 from the germline V gene are SGHAT and FQNNGV. The V gene end was trimmed by 2 bases and the J gene end by 3 bases; junction bases not matched to a gene: 7. CDR3 length: 17 residues. In nucleotides, the CDR3 is TGTGCCAGCAGCTTAAGACTAGCGGGAGGCCATAACTACGAGCAGTACTTC. Protein product: CASSLRLAGGHNYEQYF. The entire variable domain, with the rest obtained from reference TRBV11-2 and TRBJ2-7, is as follows: EAGVAQSPRYKIIEKRQSVAFWCNPISGHATLYWYQQILGQGPKLLIQFQNNGVVDDSQLPKDRFSAERLKGVDSTLKIQPAKLEDSAVYLCASSLRLAGGHNYEQYFGPGTRLTVT.

J is TRBJ2-2 and V is TRBV2; 9 bases line up with TRBD1. The CDR3 length is 15 residues. Germline V gene data show CDR1 as SNHLY and CDR2 as FYNNEI. The ends lost 6 bases at V and 3 bases at J; junction bases unmatched: 5. The DNA for the CDR3 is TGTGCCAGCAGCGGACAGGGGTTGGACACCGGGGAGCTGTTTTTT. Translation: CASSGQGLDTGELFF. Full variable domain (remainder filled in from reference TRBV2 and TRBJ2-2): EPEVTQTPSHQVTQMGQEVILRCVPISNHLYFYWYRQILGQKVEFLVSFYNNEISEKSEIFDDQFSVERPDGSNFTLKIRSTKLEDSAMYFCASSGQGLDTGELFFGEGSRLTVL.

The chain joins TRBV7-8 to TRBJ1-1; D remains ambiguous. Germline lookup yields CDR1 SGHVS and CDR2 FQNEAQ. The CDR3 loop spans 13 amino acids. Trimming removed 6 bases from V and 6 bases from J, with 14 bases in between. The CDR3 DNA reads as TGTGCCAGCAGATCCGGGTCCGGGGCTGAAGCTTTCTTT. Protein product: CASRSGSGAEAFF.